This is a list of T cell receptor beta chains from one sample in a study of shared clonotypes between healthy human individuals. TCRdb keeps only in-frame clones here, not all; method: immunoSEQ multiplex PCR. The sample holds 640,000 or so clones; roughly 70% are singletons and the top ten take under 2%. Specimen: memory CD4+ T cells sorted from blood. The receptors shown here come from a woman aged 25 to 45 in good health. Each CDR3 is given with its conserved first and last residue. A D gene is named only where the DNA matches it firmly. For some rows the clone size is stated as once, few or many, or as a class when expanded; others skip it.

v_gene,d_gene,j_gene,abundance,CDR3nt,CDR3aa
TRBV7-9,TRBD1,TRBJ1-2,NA,TGTGCCAGCAGCTTAGAACTACAGGGGGCGCGTGGCTACACCTTC,CASSLELQGARGYTF
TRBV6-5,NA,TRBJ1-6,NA,TGTGCCAGCACCGCGGGACGGATCTATAATTCACCCCTCCACTTT,CASTAGRIYNSPLHF
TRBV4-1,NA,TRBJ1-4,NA,TGCGCCAGCAGCCTTTTGCTGGGAACTAATGAAAAACTGTTTTTT,CASSLLLGTNEKLFF
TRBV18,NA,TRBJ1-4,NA,TGTGCCAGCTCACCTACGGATGCAACTAATGAAAAACTGTTTTTT,CASSPTDATNEKLFF
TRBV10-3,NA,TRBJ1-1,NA,TGTGCCATCAGTGACCCCGGACGCCCGAACACTGAAGCTTTCTTT,CAISDPGRPNTEAFF
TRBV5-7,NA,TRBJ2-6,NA,TGTGCCAGCGCGGAGTGTTGCGTACAAAGTCGGGCCAACGTCCTGACTTTC,CASAECCVQSRANVLTF
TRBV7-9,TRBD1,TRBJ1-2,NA,TGTGCCAGCAGCTTCGGACAGGGGTCTGAGGGGAGCTACACCTTC,CASSFGQGSEGSYTF
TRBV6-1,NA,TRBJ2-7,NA,TGTGCCAGCAGTGAGGGGGAACTTGGCGAGCAGTACTTC,CASSEGELGEQYF
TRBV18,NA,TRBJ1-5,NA,TGTGCCAGCTCCTCCGACAGAAATCAGCCCCAGCATTTT,CASSSDRNQPQHF
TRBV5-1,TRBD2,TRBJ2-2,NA,TGCGCCAGCAGCCTGACTAGCGGGAGGGATACCGGGGAGCTGTTTTTT,CASSLTSGRDTGELFF
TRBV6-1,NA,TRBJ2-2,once,TGTGCCAGCGACAGGAACACCGGGGAGCTGTTTTTT,CASDRNTGELFF
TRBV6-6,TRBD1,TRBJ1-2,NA,TGTGCCAGCAGCCAGCCGGGACAGGGGGCGCCGTATGGCTACACCTTC,CASSQPGQGAPYGYTF
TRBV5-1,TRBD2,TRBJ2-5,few,TGCGCCAGCAGCCCCATTGGACTAGCGGGAGGAATAGAGACCCAGTACTTC,CASSPIGLAGGIETQYF
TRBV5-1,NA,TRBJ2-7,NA,TGCGCCAGCAGCTTGGCCGAAAGGCTAAAAGTAACCTACGAGCAGTACTTC,CASSLAERLKVTYEQYF
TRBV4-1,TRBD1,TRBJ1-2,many,TGCGCCAGCAGCCAAGGGGAAGTGAGGGGGCGAGGGGTTAACTATGGCTACACCTTC,CASSQGEVRGRGVNYGYTF
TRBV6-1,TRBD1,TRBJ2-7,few,TGTGCCAGCAGTGAAGGGACAGGGCGGTACGAGCAGTACTTC,CASSEGTGRYEQYF
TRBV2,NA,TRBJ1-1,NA,TGTGCCACCCAGCAGGGGTTGTACACTGAAGCTTTCTTT,CATQQGLYTEAFF
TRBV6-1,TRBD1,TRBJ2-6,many,TGTGCCAGCAGTGCCCGGGACAGCAAGACGGTCTCTGGGGCCAACGTCCTGACTTTC,CASSARDSKTVSGANVLTF
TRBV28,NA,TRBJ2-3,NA,TGTGCCAGCAGTTTGGTAGGCACAGATACGCAGTATTTT,CASSLVGTDTQYF
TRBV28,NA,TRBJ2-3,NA,TGTGCCAGCAGATTACTGGATACGCAGTATTTT,CASRLLDTQYF
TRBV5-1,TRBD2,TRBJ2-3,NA,TGCGCCAGCAGCTCTCCAGGGACTAGCGGGATTCAGGATACGCAGTATTTT,CASSSPGTSGIQDTQYF
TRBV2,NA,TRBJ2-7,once,TGTGCCAGCAGTGATAGTACGTGGGGAACCTACGAGCAGTACTTC,CASSDSTWGTYEQYF
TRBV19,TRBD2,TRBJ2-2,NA,TGTGCCAGTACTCCAGGGCGGCTAGCGGTCCTCACCGGGGAGCTGTTTTTT,CASTPGRLAVLTGELFF
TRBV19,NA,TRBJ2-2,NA,TGTGCCAGTAGTATAGGGGTAAGGGAGCGCAACACCGGGGAGCTGTTTTTT,CASSIGVRERNTGELFF
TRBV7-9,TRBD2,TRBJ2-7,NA,TGTGCCAGCAGCCTGGGCCTAGCGGGAGGGCCGTTTTTGTTTGAGCAGTACTTC,CASSLGLAGGPFLFEQYF
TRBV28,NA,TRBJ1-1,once,TGTGCCAGCAGACGCCTTGGTGCCGTGGGGAAGAACACTGAAGCTTTCTTT,CASRRLGAVGKNTEAFF
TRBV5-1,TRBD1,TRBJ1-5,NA,TGCGCCAGCAGCTTAACAGGGGAGAGGGGTCAGCCCCAGCATTTT,CASSLTGERGQPQHF
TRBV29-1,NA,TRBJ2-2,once,TGCAGCGTGGGGGTTGGCGGGACGACCGGGGAGCTGTTTTTT,CSVGVGGTTGELFF
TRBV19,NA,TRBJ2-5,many,TGTGCCACCCTCCCCAATGGGCAAGAGACCCAGTACTTC,CATLPNGQETQYF
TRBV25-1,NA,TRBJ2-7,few,TGTGCCAGCAGTTATGGAGGGTCCTACGAGCAGTACTTC,CASSYGGSYEQYF
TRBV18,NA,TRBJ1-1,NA,TGTGCCAGCTCACCCTCTTTGGACACTGAAGCTTTCTTT,CASSPSLDTEAFF
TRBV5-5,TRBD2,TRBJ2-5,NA,TGTGCCAGCAGCCGCCCCGGACTAGTGGGAGAGACCCAGTACTTC,CASSRPGLVGETQYF
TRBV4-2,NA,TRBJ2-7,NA,TGTGCCAGCACCCCACCCGGGAGAAGCTCCTACGAGCAGTACTTC,CASTPPGRSSYEQYF
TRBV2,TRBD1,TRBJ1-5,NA,TGTGCCAGCAGTGCGAACAGGGGTGGCCAGCCCCAGCATTTT,CASSANRGGQPQHF
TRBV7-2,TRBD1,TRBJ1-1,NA,TGTGCCAGCAGCCCGGGACAGGGTTGGGCTGAAGCTTTCTTT,CASSPGQGWAEAFF
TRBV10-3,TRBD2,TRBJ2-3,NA,TGTGCCATCAGGGCGGGGGGCTCAGATACGCAGTATTTT,CAIRAGGSDTQYF
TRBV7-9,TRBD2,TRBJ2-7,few,TGTGCCAGCAGCTACCCCTCTAGCGGGGCGCTCTACGAGCAGTACTTC,CASSYPSSGALYEQYF
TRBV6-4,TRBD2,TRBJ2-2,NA,TGTGCCAGCAGCCAGGCGGGGGAAACCGGGGAGCTGTTTTTT,CASSQAGETGELFF
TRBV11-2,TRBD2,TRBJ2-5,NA,TGTGCCAGCAGCTCAGGGACTAGCGGGGGTCAAGAGACCCAGTACTTC,CASSSGTSGGQETQYF
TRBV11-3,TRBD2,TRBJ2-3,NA,TGTGCCAGCAGCTTAGGAGCGGGAGTACGAACAGATACGCAGTATTTT,CASSLGAGVRTDTQYF
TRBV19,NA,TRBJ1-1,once,TGTGCCAGTAGTATAGATCCCACAACACAGGTCACTGAAGCTTTCTTT,CASSIDPTTQVTEAFF
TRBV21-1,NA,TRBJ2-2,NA,TGTGCCAGCAGCGGGCCGGGACAGGGGGCGGTTGGGGAGCTGTTTTTT,CASSGPGQGAVGELFF
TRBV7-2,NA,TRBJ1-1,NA,TGTGCCAGCAGCTTAGGGTCCCCGGGAATCACTGAAGCTTTCTTT,CASSLGSPGITEAFF
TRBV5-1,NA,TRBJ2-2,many,TGCGCCAGCAGCTTGGACCGGGCGGGGAGAGTTCCCGGGGAGCTGTTTTTT,CASSLDRAGRVPGELFF
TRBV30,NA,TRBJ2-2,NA,TGTGCCTGGACCAGTCAATTGGGGGCCGGGGAGCTGTTTTTT,CAWTSQLGAGELFF
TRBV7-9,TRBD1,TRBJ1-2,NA,TGTGCCAGCAGCAGACAGGGTTTGGACTATGGCTACACCTTC,CASSRQGLDYGYTF
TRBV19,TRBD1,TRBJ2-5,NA,TGTGCCAGTAGTATAGAACGAGGGACAGGAGGATTAGAGACCCAGTACTTC,CASSIERGTGGLETQYF
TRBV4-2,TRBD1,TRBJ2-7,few,TGTGCCAGCAGCCAAGAGCGCGGGACAGGGGGCTACGAGCAGTACTTC,CASSQERGTGGYEQYF
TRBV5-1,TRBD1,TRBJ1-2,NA,TGCGCCAGCAGCGCCGGGACAGGGGCAATTGGCTACACCTTC,CASSAGTGAIGYTF
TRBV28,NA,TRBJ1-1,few,TGTGCCAGCAAGGTGGAGGCCAGGAACACTGAAGCTTTCTTT,CASKVEARNTEAFF
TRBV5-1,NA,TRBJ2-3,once,TGCGCCAGCAGTGTCAGTTTGGGGGATACGCAGTATTTT,CASSVSLGDTQYF
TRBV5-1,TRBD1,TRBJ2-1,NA,TGCGCCAGCAGCCATGACAGGGACGGCATGTATGAGCAGTTCTTC,CASSHDRDGMYEQFF
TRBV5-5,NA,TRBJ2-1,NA,TGTGCCAGCAGTTTTACAGCTTTAATTAACAATGAGCAGTTCTTC,CASSFTALINNEQFF
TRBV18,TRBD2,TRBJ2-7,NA,TGTGCCAGCTCACCACCGGCTAGCGGGGGGTTCTACGAGCAGTACTTC,CASSPPASGGFYEQYF
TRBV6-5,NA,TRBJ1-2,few,TGTGCCAGCACTCACCGGGGGGGATTGAACTATGGCTACACCTTC,CASTHRGGLNYGYTF
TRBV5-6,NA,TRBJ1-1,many,TGTGCCAGCAGCTTGTTTGAGAACACTGAAGCTTTCTTT,CASSLFENTEAFF